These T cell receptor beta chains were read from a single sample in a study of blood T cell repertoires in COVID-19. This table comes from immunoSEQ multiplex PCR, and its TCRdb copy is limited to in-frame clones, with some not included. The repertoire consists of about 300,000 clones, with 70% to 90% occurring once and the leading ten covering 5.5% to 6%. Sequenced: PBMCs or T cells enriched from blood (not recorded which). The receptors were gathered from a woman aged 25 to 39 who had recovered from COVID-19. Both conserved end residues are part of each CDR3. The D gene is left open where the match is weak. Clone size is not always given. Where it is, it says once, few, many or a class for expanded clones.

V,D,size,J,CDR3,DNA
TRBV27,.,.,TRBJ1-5,CASTAGTGGNQPQHF,TGTGCCAGCACCGCGGGGACCGGGGGCAATCAGCCCCAGCATTTT
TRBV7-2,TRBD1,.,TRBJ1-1,CASSMDQTGQQAFF,TGTGCCAGCTCCATGGACCAGACAGGGCAACAAGCTTTCTTT
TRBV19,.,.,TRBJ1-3,CASRAGTGNTIYF,TGTGCCAGTAGGGCAGGGACTGGAAACACCATATATTTT
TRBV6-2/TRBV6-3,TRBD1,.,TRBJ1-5,CASSYSGTGIGNQPQHF,TGTGCCAGCAGTTACTCCGGGACAGGGATAGGCAATCAGCCCCAGCATTTT
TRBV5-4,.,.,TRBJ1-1,CASSGPAGAMDTEAFF,TGTGCCAGCAGCGGCCCGGCGGGGGCAATGGACACTGAAGCTTTCTTT
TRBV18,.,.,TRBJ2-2,CASSPRDDGTGELFF,TGTGCCAGCTCACCCAGGGATGATGGCACCGGGGAGCTGTTTTTT
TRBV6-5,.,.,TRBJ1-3,CASSPQGKAGNTIYF,TGTGCCAGCAGTCCACAGGGAAAGGCTGGAAACACCATATATTTT
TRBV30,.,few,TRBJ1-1,CAWRQIGNTEAFF,TGTGCCTGGCGACAGATAGGGAACACTGAAGCTTTCTTT
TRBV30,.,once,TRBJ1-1,CAWVKGGNTEAFF,TGTGCCTGGGTTAAAGGCGGGAACACTGAAGCTTTCTTT
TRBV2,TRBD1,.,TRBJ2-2,CASDGQGPTGELFF,TGTGCCAGTGACGGACAGGGGCCCACCGGGGAGCTGTTTTTT
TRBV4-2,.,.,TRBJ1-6,CASSQNMRNSPLHF,TGTGCCAGCAGCCAAAATATGCGGAATTCACCCCTCCACTTT
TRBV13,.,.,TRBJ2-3,CASSSSYTQYF,TGTGCCAGCAGCTCCTCGTATACGCAGTATTTT
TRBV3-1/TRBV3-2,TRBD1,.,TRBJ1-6,CASSPRGTQAAPLHF,TGTGCCAGCAGCCCCAGGGGGACTCAGGCGGCACCCCTCCACTTT
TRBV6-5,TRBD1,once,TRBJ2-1,CASSRGGTGDEQFF,TGTGCCAGCAGTCGAGGGGGGACAGGGGATGAGCAGTTCTTC
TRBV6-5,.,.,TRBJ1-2,CASSYGQGFDYGYTF,TGTGCCAGCAGTTACGGTCAGGGTTTCGACTATGGCTACACCTTC
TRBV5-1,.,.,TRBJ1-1,CASSLASGGSSEAFF,TGCGCCAGCAGCTTGGCCAGCGGGGGCTCGTCTGAAGCTTTCTTT
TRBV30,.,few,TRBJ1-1,CAWRPQFLPNTEAFF,TGTGCCTGGAGGCCACAGTTTTTACCGAACACTGAAGCTTTCTTT
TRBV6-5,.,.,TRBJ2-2,CASSYGRETGELFF,TGTGCCAGCAGTTACGGCAGGGAAACCGGGGAGCTGTTTTTT
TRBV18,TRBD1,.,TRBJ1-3,CASSPRDRVSGNTIYF,TGTGCCAGCTCACCAAGAGACAGGGTCTCTGGAAACACCATATATTTT
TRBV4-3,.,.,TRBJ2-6,CASSQDFLGANVLTF,TGCGCCAGCAGCCAAGATTTCCTCGGGGCCAACGTCCTGACTTTC
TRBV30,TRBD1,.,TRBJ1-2,CAWSEAGGGYTF,TGTGCCTGGAGTGAGGCAGGGGGAGGCTACACCTTC
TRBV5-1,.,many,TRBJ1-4,CASSFAGVNEKLFF,TGCGCCAGCAGCTTTGCCGGAGTTAATGAAAAACTGTTTTTT
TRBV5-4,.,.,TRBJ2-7,CASSLIVGAGRLYSYEQYF,TGTGCCAGCAGCTTGATCGTGGGGGCCGGCCGGTTGTACTCCTACGAGCAGTACTTC
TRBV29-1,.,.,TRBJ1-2,CSVTTGAGGYTF,TGCAGCGTTACTACTGGGGCCGGAGGCTACACCTTC
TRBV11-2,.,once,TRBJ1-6,CASSLPSSYNSPLHF,TGTGCCAGCAGCTTACCGAGCTCCTATAATTCACCCCTCCACTTT
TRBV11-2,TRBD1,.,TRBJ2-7,CASSLGGQGGLEQYF,TGTGCCAGCAGCTTAGGTGGACAGGGGGGTCTCGAGCAGTACTTC
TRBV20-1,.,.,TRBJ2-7,CSAGTPSLQYF,TGCAGTGCTGGGACTCCCTCTCTGCAGTACTTC
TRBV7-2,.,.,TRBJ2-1,CASSIDIRVNGEQFF,TGTGCCAGCAGCATAGACATTCGGGTTAACGGTGAGCAGTTCTTC
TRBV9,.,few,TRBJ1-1,CASSPTTGLNTEAFF,TGTGCCAGCAGCCCAACAACAGGGCTGAACACTGAAGCTTTCTTT
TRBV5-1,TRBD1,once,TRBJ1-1,CASSLGQGNGVNTEAFF,TGCGCCAGCAGCTTGGGACAGGGGAACGGGGTGAACACTGAAGCTTTCTTT
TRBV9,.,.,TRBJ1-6,CASSEMGGDSPLHF,TGTGCCAGCAGTGAAATGGGGGGGGATTCACCCCTCCACTTT
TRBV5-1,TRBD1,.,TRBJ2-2,CASSLDRGDTGELFF,TGCGCCAGCAGCTTGGACAGGGGGGACACCGGGGAGCTGTTTTTT
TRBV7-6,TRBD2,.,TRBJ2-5,CASSLLAGISETQYF,TGTGCCAGCAGCTTACTAGCGGGGATATCAGAGACCCAGTACTTC
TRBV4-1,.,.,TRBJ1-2,CASSQDEAVGAVYGYTF,TGCGCCAGCAGCCAAGATGAGGCGGTAGGGGCAGTGTATGGCTACACCTTC
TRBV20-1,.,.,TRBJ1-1,CSAGDTPEAFF,TGCAGTGCAGGGGACACCCCTGAAGCTTTCTTT
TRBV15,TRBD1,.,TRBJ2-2,CATSGHPKQGSGELFF,TGTGCCACCAGCGGACACCCGAAACAGGGGAGCGGGGAGCTGTTTTTT
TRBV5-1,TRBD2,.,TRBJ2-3,CASSLALAGSDTQYF,TGCGCCAGCAGCTTGGCTCTAGCGGGTTCAGATACGCAGTATTTT
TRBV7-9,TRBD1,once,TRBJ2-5,CASSSPGQGLGETQYF,TGTGCCAGCAGCTCCCCGGGACAGGGGTTGGGAGAGACCCAGTACTTC
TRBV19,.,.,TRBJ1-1,CASINPGLGTEAFF,TGTGCCAGTATCAATCCGGGGTTGGGCACTGAAGCTTTCTTT
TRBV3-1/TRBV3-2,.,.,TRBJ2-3,CASRAAGTGSDTQYF,TGTGCCAGCCGAGCTGCAGGGACTGGGTCGGATACGCAGTATTTT
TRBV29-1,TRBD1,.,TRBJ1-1,CSAYPGGTEAFF,TGCAGCGCCTACCCAGGGGGCACTGAAGCTTTCTTT
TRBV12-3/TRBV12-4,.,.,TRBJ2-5,CASSLANSIEYF,TGTGCCAGCAGTTTAGCGAACAGTATAGAGTACTTC
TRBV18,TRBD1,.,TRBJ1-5,CASSHEGAVGQPQHF,TGTGCCAGCTCACACGAGGGGGCCGTTGGGCAGCCCCAGCATTTT
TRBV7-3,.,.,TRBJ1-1,CASRPGKRTENTEAFF,TGTGCCAGCAGGCCCGGTAAGCGGACGGAGAACACTGAAGCTTTCTTT
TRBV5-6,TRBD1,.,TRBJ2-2,CASSLGQGDSTGELFF,TGTGCCAGCAGCTTGGGGCAGGGGGACAGCACCGGGGAGCTGTTTTTT
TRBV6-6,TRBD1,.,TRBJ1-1,CASRDRGLLDTEAFF,TGTGCCAGCAGGGACAGGGGGCTTTTGGACACTGAAGCTTTCTTT
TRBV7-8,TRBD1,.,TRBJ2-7,CASSRGQGTYEQYF,TGTGCCAGCAGCCGGGGACAGGGCACCTACGAGCAGTACTTC
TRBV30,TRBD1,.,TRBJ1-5,CAWSAGTGRTGRPQHF,TGTGCCTGGAGTGCAGGGACAGGCCGGACAGGGCGGCCCCAGCATTTT
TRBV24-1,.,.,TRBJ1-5,CATSQGPNQPQHF,TGTGCCACCAGCCAGGGGCCTAATCAGCCCCAGCATTTT
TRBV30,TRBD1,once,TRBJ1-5,CAWRVGTGNQPQHF,TGTGCCTGGCGGGTCGGGACAGGCAATCAGCCCCAGCATTTT